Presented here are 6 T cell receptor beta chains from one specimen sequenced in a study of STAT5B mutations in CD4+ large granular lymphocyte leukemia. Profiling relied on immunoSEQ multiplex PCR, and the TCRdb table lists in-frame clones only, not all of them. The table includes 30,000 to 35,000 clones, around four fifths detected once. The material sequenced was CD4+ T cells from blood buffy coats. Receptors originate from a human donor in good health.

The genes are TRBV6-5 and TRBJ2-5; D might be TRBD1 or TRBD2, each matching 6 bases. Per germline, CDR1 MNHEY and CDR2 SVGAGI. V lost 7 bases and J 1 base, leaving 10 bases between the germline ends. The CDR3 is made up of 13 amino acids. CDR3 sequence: CASKGGPQETQYF. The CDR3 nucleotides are TGTGCCAGCAAGGGGGGCCCCCAAGAGACCCAGTACTTC.

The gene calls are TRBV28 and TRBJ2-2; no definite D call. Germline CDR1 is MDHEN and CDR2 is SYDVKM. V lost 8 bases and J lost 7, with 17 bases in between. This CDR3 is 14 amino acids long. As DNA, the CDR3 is TGTGCCAGCCCCCCCTCCACTCGAGTCGGGGAGCTGTTTTTT. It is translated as CASPPSTRVGELFF.

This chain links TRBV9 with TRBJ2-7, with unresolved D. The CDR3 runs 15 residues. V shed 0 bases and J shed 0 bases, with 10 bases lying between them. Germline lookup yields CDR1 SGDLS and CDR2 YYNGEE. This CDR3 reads CASSVGVSPSYEQYF. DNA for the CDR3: TGTGCCAGCAGCGTAGGGGTTAGCCCCTCCTACGAGCAGTACTTC.

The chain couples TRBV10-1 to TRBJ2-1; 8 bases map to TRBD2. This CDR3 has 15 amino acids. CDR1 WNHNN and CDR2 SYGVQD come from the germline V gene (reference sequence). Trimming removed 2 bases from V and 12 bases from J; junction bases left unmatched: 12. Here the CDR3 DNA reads TGCGCCAGCAGTGAGGATGTCGGCGGGGGGAGTGGGCAGTTCTTC. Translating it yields CASSEDVGGGSGQFF.

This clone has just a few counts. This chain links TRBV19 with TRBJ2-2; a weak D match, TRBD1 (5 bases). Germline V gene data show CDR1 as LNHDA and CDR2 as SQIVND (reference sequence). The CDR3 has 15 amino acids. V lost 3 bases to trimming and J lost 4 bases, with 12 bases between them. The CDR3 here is CASSIQGLGTGELFF. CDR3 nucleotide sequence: TGTGCCAGTAGTATTCAGGGATTGGGCACCGGGGAGCTGTTTTTT.

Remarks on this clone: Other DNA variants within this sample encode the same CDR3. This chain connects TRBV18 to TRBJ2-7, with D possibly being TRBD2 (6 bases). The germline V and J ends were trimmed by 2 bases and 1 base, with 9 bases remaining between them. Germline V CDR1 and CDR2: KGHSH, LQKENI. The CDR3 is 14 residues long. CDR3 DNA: TGTGCCAGCTCACCAGGAGGGGCATCCTACGAGCAGTACTTC. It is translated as CASSPGGASYEQYF.